The 29 T cell receptor beta chains in this list originate from one sample, sequenced in a study of OX40 agonist ivuxolimab in advanced cancers. Profiled with immunoSEQ multiplex PCR; TCRdb holds only in-frame clones, not every one. The sample yields 45,000 to 55,000 clones, 88% seen once. Here the sequenced sample was CD4+ or CD8+ T cells sorted from blood, taken in a trial of the OX40 agonist ivuxolimab. The source of these receptors is an adult with an advanced solid tumor such as melanoma, head and neck, liver or kidney cancer.

The rearrangement uses TRBV21-1 and TRBJ2-5; TRBD1 is the table's D call and was not checked against the DNA. TRBV21-1 is flagged as a pseudogene. The CDR3 is 15 residues long. CDR3: CASSKKDRVQETQYF. CDR3 DNA: TGTGCCAGCAGCAAAAAGGACAGGGTACAAGAGACCCAGTACTTC.

V gene TRBV6-1 combines with J gene TRBJ2-2; tentatively, D is TRBD2 (6 bases). Germline CDR1 is MNHNS and CDR2 is SASEGT. V was trimmed by 7 bases and J by 1 base, leaving 7 bases between them. The CDR3 loop spans 13 amino acids. The CDR3 reads CASTRENTGELFF. The CDR3 DNA reads TGTGCCAGCACGCGGGAGAACACCGGGGAGCTGTTTTTT.

Only one count was recorded for this clone. V and J are TRBV28 and TRBJ1-4; no definite D call. There are 15 residues in the CDR3. V lost 6 bases, J lost 3 bases, and 14 bases lay in between. In germline, CDR1 is MDHEN, CDR2 SYDVKM. The chain's CDR3 is CASSLEGSANEKLFF. CDR3 sequence (DNA): TGTGCCAGCAGCCTAGAGGGTTCGGCTAATGAAAAACTGTTTTTT. The full variable domain, with the rest looked up from reference TRBV28 and TRBJ1-4, is DVKVTQSSRYLVKRTGEKVFLECVQDMDHENMFWYRQDPGLGLRLIYFSYDVKMKEKGDIPEGYSVSREKKERFSLILESASTNQTSMYLCASSLEGSANEKLFFGSGTQLSVL.

This chain joins TRBV5-1 and TRBJ2-1; 8 bases line up with TRBD2. CDR3 size: 13 residues. V lost 6 bases, J lost 7 bases, and 6 bases stayed unmatched. Looked up from germline, CDR1 is SGHRS and CDR2 is YFSETQ. The CDR3 DNA reads TGCGCCAGCACCTTAGCGGGAAGGAATGAGCAGTTCTTC. Translated, it gives CASTLAGRNEQFF.

J is TRBJ2-3 and V is TRBV27; 11 positions agree with TRBD2. The CDR3 contains 16 residues. CDR1 and CDR2 (germline): MNHEY, SMNVEV (reference sequence). The junction had 7 bases not matched to a gene; V was cut back by 3 bases and J by 5 bases. This CDR3 reads CASSFRASGGRDTQYF. CDR3 coding DNA: TGTGCCAGCAGTTTTCGGGCTAGCGGGGGGAGAGATACGCAGTATTTT.

This chain uses TRBV7-8 with TRBJ1-1; D possibly corresponds to TRBD1 (5 bases). Germline V gene sequence: CDR1 SGHVS, CDR2 FQNEAQ. The CDR3 is made up of 16 amino acids. Trimming stripped 1 base from V and 3 bases from J, with 15 bases between. The CDR3 DNA follows: TGTGCCAGCAGCTTAGAATTGGGGGGGATAGACACTGAAGCTTTCTTT. It encodes CASSLELGGIDTEAFF.

The V and J genes are TRBV5-4 and TRBJ2-7; 9 bases align to TRBD1. Germline CDR1 and CDR2: SGHNT and YYREEE (reference sequence). This CDR3 has 15 amino acids. V shed 0 bases, J shed 4 bases, and the junction held 5 bases outside the gene matches. The CDR3 DNA sequence: TGTGCCAGCAGCTTGGGTGGACAGGGGTGGTACGAGCAGTACTTC. It encodes CASSLGGQGWYEQYF.

The rearrangement links TRBV29-1 to TRBJ1-1; TRBD1 is a possible D gene (6 bases). CDR1 is SQVTM and CDR2 is ANQGSEA in the germline V gene. V was shortened by 7 bases and J by 0 bases, with 12 bases between the two germline ends. The CDR3 runs 13 residues. CDR3 region: CSGGQGLNTEAFF. CDR3 bases: TGCAGCGGTGGGCAGGGGCTGAACACTGAAGCTTTCTTT.

This clone was observed a single time. V is TRBV6-6 and J is TRBJ1-1; D uncertain. Per the germline V gene, CDR1 is MNHNY and CDR2 is SVGAGI (reference sequence). Trimming left V 2 bases short and J 2 bases short, with 15 bases between. The CDR3 is 16 amino acids. The CDR3 is CASSYRAVEYNTEAFF. Written as DNA, the CDR3 is TGTGCCAGCAGTTACAGGGCGGTGGAATACAACACTGAAGCTTTCTTT.

This clone was counted only a few times. The rearrangement links TRBV27 to TRBJ2-6, with 10 positions matching TRBD1. Germline values: CDR1 MNHEY, CDR2 SMNVEV (reference sequence). The CDR3 has 16 residues. The J segment lost 0 bases and the V segment lost 8 bases, leaving 4 bases of the junction unmatched. The CDR3 DNA reads as TGTGCCAGCGGACAGGGGGACTCCTCTGGGGCCAACGTCCTGACTTTC. Protein: CASGQGDSSGANVLTF.

On this clone itself: A junction boundary mismatches the germline segment, possibly from a read error. The J gene is TRBJ1-6, the V gene TRBV13, with 12 nucleotides matching TRBD1. CDR3 length: 15 amino acids. CDR1 and CDR2 from the germline V gene are PRHDT and FYEKMQ (reference sequence). CDR3 DNA sequence: TGTGCCAGCAGCCTAGGGGACAGGGGGCCTTCACCCCTCCACTTT. It is translated as CASSLGDRGPSPLHF.

The chain joins TRBV6-5 to TRBJ2-7; D is possibly TRBD2 (6 bases). V was cut by 7 bases and J by 2 bases, with 15 bases left in between. Germline V gives CDR1 MNHEY, CDR2 SVGAGI. The length of the CDR3 is 14 residues. In DNA, the CDR3 is TGTGCCAGCAAAGACGGGGGAATGGCCTACGAGCAGTACTTC. It is translated as CASKDGGMAYEQYF.

V gene TRBV5-1 combines with J gene TRBJ2-5; perhaps TRBD2 as D (6 bases). V lost 0 bases, J lost 1 base, and 10 bases lay in between. This CDR3 is 15 amino acids long. Germline V CDR1 and CDR2: SGHRS, YFSETQ. The CDR3 sequence: CASSLAGGAQETQYF. CDR3 DNA sequence: TGCGCCAGCAGCTTGGCCGGAGGGGCCCAAGAGACCCAGTACTTC.

The chain couples TRBV2 to TRBJ1-4, with 9 bases that match TRBD1. Germline-derived CDR1 and CDR2 are SNHLY and FYNNEI. The V gene end was trimmed by 6 bases and the J gene end by 7 bases; junction bases not matched to a gene: 6. This CDR3 spans 14 amino acids. The chain's CDR3 is CASRGTGSREKLFF. In DNA, the CDR3 is TGTGCCAGCAGGGGGACAGGGAGCCGTGAAAAACTGTTTTTT.

This sequence joins TRBV5-4 and TRBJ1-2; the D gene is possibly TRBD1 (5 bases). Germline-derived CDR1 and CDR2 are SGHNT and YYREEE (reference sequence). The ends were cut back, 0 bases at V and 3 bases at J, with 15 bases in the middle. CDR3 length equals 16 residues. The CDR3 spells CASSLASEGHYYGYTF. CDR3 sequence (DNA): TGTGCCAGCAGCTTGGCCTCAGAGGGGCACTACTATGGCTACACCTTC.

The chain uses TRBV5-5 and TRBJ2-2; no clear D gene. CDR1 SGHKS and CDR2 YYEKEE come from the germline V gene (reference sequence). Trimming stripped 0 bases from V and 1 base from J, with 7 bases between. The CDR3 loop spans 15 amino acids. The CDR3 DNA reads as TGTGCCAGCAGCTTGGGCCTCCTGAACACCGGGGAGCTGTTTTTT. Translating it yields CASSLGLLNTGELFF. Drawing the rest from reference TRBV5-5 and TRBJ2-2, the complete variable domain is DAGVTQSPTHLIKTRGQQVTLRCSPISGHKSVSWYQQVLGQGPQFIFQYYEKEERGRGNFPDRFSARQFPNYSSELNVNALLLGDSALYLCASSLGLLNTGELFFGEGSRLTVL.

The gene calls are TRBV27 and TRBJ2-2; 9 bases map to TRBD2. From germline, CDR1 is MNHEY and CDR2 SMNVEV (reference sequence). The ends lost 7 bases at V and 5 bases at J; junction bases unmatched: 11. The CDR3 covers 16 residues. CDR3 sequence reads: CASTPLAGAGTGELFF. The CDR3 DNA sequence: TGTGCCAGCACCCCCTTAGCGGGAGCCGGAACCGGGGAGCTGTTTTTT.

CDR3 nucleotide sequence: TGTGCCAGCAGCGACCCTCAAGAGACCCAGTACTTC. As protein: CASSDPQETQYF. The chain is built from TRBV9 and TRBJ2-5; D gene ambiguous. This CDR3 is 12 amino acids long. Germline V gives CDR1 SGDLS, CDR2 YYNGEE. With 3 bases removed from V and 2 bases from J, the gap between germline ends came to 5 bases.

The chain is built from TRBV10-3 and TRBJ2-1; 9 bases are shared with TRBD2. The germline V gene encodes CDR1 ENHRY and CDR2 SYGVKD. The CDR3 contains 16 residues. The trim removed 4 bases at V and 0 bases at J, leaving 4 bases unmatched. The CDR3 DNA reads TGTGCCATCAGTGGACTAGCGGCTAGCTCCTACAATGAGCAGTTCTTC. Its protein is CAISGLAASSYNEQFF.

J is TRBJ1-5 and V is TRBV6-1; unclear D gene. The CDR3 spans 14 residues. Deletions cut 4 bases from V and 0 bases from J, with 7 bases between. Germline CDR1 reads MNHNS; CDR2 reads SASEGT. CDR3 coding DNA: TGTGCCAGCAGTGGATCCCTTAGCAATCAGCCCCAGCATTTT. This translates into CASSGSLSNQPQHF.

This rearrangement joins TRBV5-1 to TRBJ1-5; TRBD1 is a possible D gene (5 bases). Trimming took 5 bases from V and 4 from J, leaving 13 bases between them. CDR1 SGHRS and CDR2 YFSETQ come from the germline V gene. The CDR3 loop spans 14 amino acids. The CDR3 loop is CASSMGSGNQPQHF. The CDR3, as DNA: TGCGCCAGCAGTATGGGGTCAGGGAATCAGCCCCAGCATTTT.

J is TRBJ1-5 and V is TRBV18; D is unclear. The germline gives CDR1 KGHSH, CDR2 LQKENI. Trimming took 4 bases from V and 5 from J, leaving 12 bases between them. CDR3 length: 14 amino acids. This CDR3 reads CASSRPGIHQPQHF. CDR3 sequence (DNA): TGTGCCAGCTCACGTCCCGGGATCCATCAGCCCCAGCATTTT.

The chain recombines TRBV5-1 with TRBJ2-2; D perhaps matches TRBD1 (6 bases). CDR1 and CDR2 from the germline V gene are SGHRS and YFSETQ. The ends were cut back, 0 bases at V and 0 bases at J, with 9 bases in the middle. The CDR3 runs to 16 residues. Written as DNA, the CDR3 is TGCGCCAGCAGCTTGGAGGGACACCCGAACACCGGGGAGCTGTTTTTT. It encodes CASSLEGHPNTGELFF. Using reference TRBV5-1 and TRBJ2-2 for the parts outside the CDR3, the full variable domain is KAGVTQTPRYLIKTRGQQVTLSCSPISGHRSVSWYQQTPGQGLQFLFEYFSETQRNKGNFPGRFSGRQFSNSRSEMNVSTLELGDSALYLCASSLEGHPNTGELFFGEGSRLTVL.

This chain links TRBV10-3 with TRBJ1-6, with unresolved D. Germline values: CDR1 ENHRY, CDR2 SYGVKD. This CDR3 is 13 amino acids long. The V gene lost 3 bases and the J gene lost 7 bases, with 7 bases spanning the gap. The CDR3 sequence: CAISELWNSPLHF. The DNA for the CDR3 is TGTGCCATCAGTGAACTGTGGAATTCACCCCTCCACTTT.

This chain connects TRBV5-6 to TRBJ1-1; D call uncertain. There are 12 residues in the CDR3. Germline V gene data show CDR1 as SGHDT and CDR2 as YYEEEE. The germline V and J ends were trimmed by 0 bases and 10 bases, with 10 bases remaining between them. CDR3 nucleotides: TGTGCCAGCAGCTTGGTTCTCGGCGGAGCTTTCTTT. Translating it yields CASSLVLGGAFF.

In nucleotides, the CDR3 is TGCGCCAGCAGCTTGGATGCGGTTCCCTACGAGCAGTACTTC. Translation gives CASSLDAVPYEQYF. V gene TRBV5-1 combines with J gene TRBJ2-7; D is undetermined. Trimming left V 0 bases short and J 2 bases short, with 9 bases between. CDR1 is SGHRS and CDR2 is YFSETQ in the germline V gene. The CDR3 contains 14 residues.

This chain uses TRBV20-1 with TRBJ2-7; 7 nucleotides align to TRBD2. The CDR3 spans 11 residues. Germline CDR1 reads DFQATT; CDR2 reads SNEGSKA (reference sequence). CDR3 coding DNA: TGCAGCATCCTAGCGGCCTACGAGCAGTACTTC. Translating it yields CSILAAYEQYF.

This rearrangement joins TRBV27 to TRBJ1-6, with 7 bases identical to TRBD1. The CDR3 has 18 amino acids. Germline V gives CDR1 MNHEY, CDR2 SMNVEV (reference sequence). J lost 0 bases, V lost 4 bases, and 9 bases had no gene match. CDR3: CASSYRGTGLSYNSPLHF. The CDR3 nucleotides are TGTGCCAGCAGTTACAGGGGTACCGGCCTCTCCTATAATTCACCCCTCCACTTT.

CDR3 sequence (DNA): TGTGCCTGCCGACAGGGGAATAATTCACCCCTCCACTTT. Translated, it gives CACRQGNNSPLHF. The V call is TRBV30, the J call TRBJ1-6, with TRBD1 identical over 8 bases. The trim removed 6 bases at V and 5 bases at J, leaving 3 bases unmatched. Germline V CDR1 and CDR2: GTSNPN, SVGIG (reference sequence). The CDR3 is 13 amino acids.